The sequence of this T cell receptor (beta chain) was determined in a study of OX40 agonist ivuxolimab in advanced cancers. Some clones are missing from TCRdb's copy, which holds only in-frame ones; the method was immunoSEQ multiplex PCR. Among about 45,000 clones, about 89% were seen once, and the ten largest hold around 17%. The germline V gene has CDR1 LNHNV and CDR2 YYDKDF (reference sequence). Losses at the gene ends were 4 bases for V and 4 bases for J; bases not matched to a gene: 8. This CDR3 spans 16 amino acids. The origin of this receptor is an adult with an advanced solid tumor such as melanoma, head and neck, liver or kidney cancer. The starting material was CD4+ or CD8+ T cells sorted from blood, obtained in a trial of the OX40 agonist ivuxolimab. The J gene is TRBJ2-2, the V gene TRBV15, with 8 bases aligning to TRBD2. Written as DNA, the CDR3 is TGTGCCACCAGCACCTCTATCACTAGCGGCACCGGGGAGCTGTTTTTT. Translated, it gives CATSTSITSGTGELFF. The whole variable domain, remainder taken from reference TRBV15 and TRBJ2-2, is DAMVIQNPRYQVTQFGKPVTLSCSQTLNHNVMYWYQQKSSQAPKLLFHYYDKDFNNEADTPDNFQSRRPNTSFCFLDIRSPGLGDTAMYLCATSTSITSGTGELFFGEGSRLTVL.